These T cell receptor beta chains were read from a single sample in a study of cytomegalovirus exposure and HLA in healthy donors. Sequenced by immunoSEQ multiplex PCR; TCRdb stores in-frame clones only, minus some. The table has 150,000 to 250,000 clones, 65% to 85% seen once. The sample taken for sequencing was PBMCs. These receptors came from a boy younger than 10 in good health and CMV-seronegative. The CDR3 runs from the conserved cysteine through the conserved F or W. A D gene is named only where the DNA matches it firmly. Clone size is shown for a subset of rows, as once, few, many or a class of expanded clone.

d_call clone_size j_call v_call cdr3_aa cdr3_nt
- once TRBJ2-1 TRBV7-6 CASSFPGAEQFF TGTGCCAGCAGCTTCCCAGGGGCTGAGCAGTTCTTC
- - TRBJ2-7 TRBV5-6 CASSPTRTPPYEQYF TGTGCCAGCAGCCCCACCAGGACACCTCCCTACGAGCAGTACTTC
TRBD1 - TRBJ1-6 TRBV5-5 CASSLAPTGVDSPLHF TGTGCCAGCAGCTTGGCTCCGACAGGGGTTGATTCACCCCTCCACTTT
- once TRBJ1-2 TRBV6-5 CAAQPGPYSNYGYTF TGTGCCGCACAACCTGGGCCATACTCTAACTATGGCTACACCTTC
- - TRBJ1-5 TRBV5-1 CASSPEGLRSQPQHF TGCGCCAGCAGCCCGGAGGGCTTAAGGTCTCAGCCCCAGCATTTT
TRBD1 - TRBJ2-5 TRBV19 CASRLGPDRGQETQYF TGTGCCAGTAGGCTGGGCCCCGACAGGGGACAAGAGACCCAGTACTTC
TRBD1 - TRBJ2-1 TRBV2 CASLRDRGLNEQFF TGTGCCAGCCTCCGGGACAGGGGGCTCAATGAGCAGTTCTTC
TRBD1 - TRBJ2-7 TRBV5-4 CASSISKGARLYEQYF TGTGCCAGCAGCATTTCTAAGGGGGCGCGACTCTACGAGCAGTACTTC
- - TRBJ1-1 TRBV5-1 CASSLEGGAWIAFF TGCGCCAGCAGCTTGGAAGGAGGGGCTTGGATTGCTTTCTTT
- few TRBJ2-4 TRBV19 CASSLAGSKYF TGTGCCAGTAGTCTCGCAGGGTCGAAGTACTTC
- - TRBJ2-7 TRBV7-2 CASSLQSGFSYEQYF TGTGCCAGCAGCTTGCAGTCGGGGTTCTCCTACGAGCAGTACTTC
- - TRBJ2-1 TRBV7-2 CASSLMGAGFVQFF TGTGCCAGCAGCTTAATGGGGGCCGGGTTTGTTCAGTTCTTC
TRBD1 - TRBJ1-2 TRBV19 CASSPDRDYGYTF TGTGCCAGTAGCCCGGACAGGGACTATGGCTACACCTTC
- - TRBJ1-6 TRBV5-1 CASRPNSYNSPLHF TGCGCCAGCAGGCCTAACAGCTATAATTCACCCCTCCACTTT
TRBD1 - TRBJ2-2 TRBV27 CASSLRTGGGELFF TGTGCCAGCAGTCTCCGGACAGGGGGTGGGGAGCTGTTTTTT
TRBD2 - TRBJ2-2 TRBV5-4 CASSLGGAGRAGELFF TGTGCCAGCAGCTTGGGTGGAGCGGGGAGAGCCGGGGAGCTGTTTTTT
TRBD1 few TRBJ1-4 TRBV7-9 CASSVGQAAEKLFF TGTGCCAGCAGCGTCGGACAGGCCGCGGAAAAACTGTTTTTT
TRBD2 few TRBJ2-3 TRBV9 CASSSNPSGATDTQYF TGTGCCAGCAGCTCAAATCCTAGCGGGGCCACAGATACGCAGTATTTT
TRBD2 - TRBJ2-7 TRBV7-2 CASSFSGVNAGEQYF TGTGCCAGCAGCTTCAGCGGGGTCAACGCGGGGGAGCAGTACTTC
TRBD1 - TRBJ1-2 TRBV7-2 CASSLTGTGGGYTF TGTGCCAGCAGCTTAACAGGGACAGGGGGTGGCTACACCTTC
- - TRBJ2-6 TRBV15 CATSRGYRRAGGANVLTF TGTGCCACCAGCAGGGGATACAGGAGGGCTGGTGGGGCCAACGTCCTGACTTTC
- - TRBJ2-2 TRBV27 CASSLASGELFF TGTGCCAGCAGTTTAGCGTCCGGGGAGCTGTTTTTT
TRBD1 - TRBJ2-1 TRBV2 CASSRTGIYNEQFF TGTGCCAGCAGTAGGACAGGGATCTACAATGAGCAGTTCTTC
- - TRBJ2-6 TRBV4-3 CASSREVPSSGANVLTF TGCGCCAGCAGCCGTGAGGTCCCGAGCTCTGGGGCCAACGTCCTGACTTTC
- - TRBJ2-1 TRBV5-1 CASSLVRGNEQFF TGCGCCAGCAGCTTGGTTAGGGGCAATGAGCAGTTCTTC
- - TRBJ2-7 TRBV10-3 CAISVPDRIAPSEQYF TGTGCCATCAGTGTCCCCGACCGTATAGCCCCGAGTGAGCAGTACTTC
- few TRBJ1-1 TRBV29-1 CSGHRENTEAFF TGCAGCGGACACAGGGAGAACACTGAAGCTTTCTTT
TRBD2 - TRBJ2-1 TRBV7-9 CASSLDGLAGGNEQFF TGTGCCAGCAGCTTAGACGGACTAGCGGGGGGCAATGAGCAGTTCTTC
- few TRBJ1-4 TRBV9 CASSVEEGATNEKLFF TGTGCCAGCAGCGTAGAAGAGGGAGCAACTAATGAAAAACTGTTTTTT
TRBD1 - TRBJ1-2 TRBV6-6 CASSWGTGSLSDGYTF TGTGCCAGCAGTTGGGGGACAGGGAGCTTGTCGGACGGCTACACCTTC
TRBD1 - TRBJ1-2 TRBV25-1 CASRDRGGGYTF TGTGCCAGCCGGGACAGGGGGGGTGGCTACACCTTC
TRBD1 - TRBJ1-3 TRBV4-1 CASSQPGQSSGNTIYF TGCGCCAGCAGCCAACCGGGACAGAGCTCTGGAAACACCATATATTTT
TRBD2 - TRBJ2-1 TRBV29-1 CSVAVLAKYNEQFF TGCAGCGTGGCCGTACTAGCGAAGTACAATGAGCAGTTCTTC
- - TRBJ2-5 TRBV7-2 CASSFNQETQYF TGTGCCAGCAGCTTTAACCAAGAGACCCAGTACTTC
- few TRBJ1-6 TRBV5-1 CASGPDGSSYNSPLHF TGCGCCAGCGGCCCGGACGGGAGCTCCTATAATTCACCCCTCCACTTT
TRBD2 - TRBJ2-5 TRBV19 CASSRGGQETQYF TGTGCCAGTAGTAGGGGGGGCCAAGAGACCCAGTACTTC
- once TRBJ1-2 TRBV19 CASSRAGAYGYTF TGTGCCAGTAGTAGGGCAGGGGCCTATGGCTACACCTTC
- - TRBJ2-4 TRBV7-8 CASSYARGASKNIQYF TGTGCCAGCAGCTACGCCAGGGGGGCTTCCAAAAACATTCAGTACTTC
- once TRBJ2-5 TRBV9 CASSVGGVQETQYF TGTGCCAGCAGCGTAGGGGGAGTTCAAGAGACCCAGTACTTC
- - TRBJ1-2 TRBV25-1 CASSPGYGYTF TGTGCCAGCAGTCCGGGTTATGGCTACACCTTC
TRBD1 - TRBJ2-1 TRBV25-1 CASSEPGTGYNKQFF TGTGCCAGCAGTGAACCCGGGACAGGGTACAATAAGCAGTTCTTC
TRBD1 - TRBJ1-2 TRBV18 CASSPRDRGRVGYGYTF TGTGCCAGCTCACCCCGGGACAGGGGGCGCGTTGGCTATGGCTACACCTTC
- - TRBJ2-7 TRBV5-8 CASYPGHLYEQYF TGTGCCAGCTATCCGGGACACCTCTACGAGCAGTACTTC
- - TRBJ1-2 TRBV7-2 CASSPGGGGFYGYTF TGTGCCAGCAGCCCCGGGGGCGGGGGGTTCTATGGCTACACCTTC
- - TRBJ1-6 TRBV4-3 CASSPTALGFGSPLHF TGCGCCAGCAGCCCCACTGCCCTCGGGTTCGGTTCACCCCTCCACTTT
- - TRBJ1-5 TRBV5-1 CASSLGGGNQPQHF TGCGCCAGCAGCTTGGGGGGAGGTAACCAGCCCCAGCATTTT
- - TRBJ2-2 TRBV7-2 CASSLSGTQNTGELFF TGTGCCAGCAGCCTTTCCGGGACACAGAACACCGGGGAGCTGTTTTTT
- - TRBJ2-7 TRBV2 CASRNTDEQYF TGTGCCAGCAGGAACACAGATGAGCAGTACTTC
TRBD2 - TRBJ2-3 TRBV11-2 CASSLGAGGPGDTQYF TGTGCCAGCAGCTTAGGGGCGGGGGGGCCTGGAGATACGCAGTATTTT
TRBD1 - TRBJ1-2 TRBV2 CASRAGTGIYGYTF TGTGCCAGCAGGGCCGGGACAGGGATCTATGGCTACACCTTC
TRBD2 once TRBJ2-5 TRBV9 CASSRSSLAGGRETQYF TGTGCCAGCAGTCGATCGAGTTTAGCGGGGGGGCGGGAGACCCAGTACTTC
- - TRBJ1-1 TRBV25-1 CASSGGGRGNTEAFF TGTGCCAGCAGTGGGGGGGGGAGGGGGAACACTGAAGCTTTCTTT
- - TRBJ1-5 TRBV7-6 CASSVSRGGQPQHF TGTGCCAGCAGCGTGTCGCGGGGTGGTCAGCCCCAGCATTTT
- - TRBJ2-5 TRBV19 CASSIFGGETQYF TGTGCCAGTAGTATTTTTGGGGGGGAGACCCAGTACTTC
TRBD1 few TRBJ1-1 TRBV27 CPWDRIDMNTEAFF TGTCCCTGGGACAGGATTGATATGAACACTGAAGCTTTCTTT
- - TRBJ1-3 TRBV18 CASSPGGPGNTIYF TGTGCCAGCTCACCAGGGGGCCCTGGAAACACCATATATTTT
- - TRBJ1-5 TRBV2 CASSQNSNQPQHF TGTGCCAGCAGTCAGAATAGCAATCAGCCCCAGCATTTT
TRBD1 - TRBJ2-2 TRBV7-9 CASSLGYGTGRDTGELFF TGTGCCAGCAGCTTAGGCTACGGGACAGGGAGGGACACCGGGGAGCTGTTTTTT
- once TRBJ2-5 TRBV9 CASSVGAGGDETQYF TGTGCCAGCAGCGTAGGGGCCGGCGGGGACGAGACCCAGTACTTC
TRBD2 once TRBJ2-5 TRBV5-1 CASSQLADQETQYF TGCGCCAGCAGCCAACTAGCGGACCAAGAGACCCAGTACTTC